This TCR beta chain was identified in a study of read filtering for tumor transcriptome and immune sequencing. V gave up 0 bases and J gave up 2 bases; unmatched junction bases: 3. CDR3 length: 17 residues. CDR1 is LNHNV and CDR2 is YYDKDF in the germline V gene (reference sequence). Molecular barcoded adaptors covering alpha/delta and beta/gamma chains were used on roughly 400 ng RNA. TCRdb ran MiXCR on the reads and lists one entry per CDR3 protein. The repertoire holds approximately 140,000 distinct CDR3 sequences, about 13% seen once, with more than 6.5% in the top ten. Every patient had bone marrow sampled while the disease was active.

V gene TRBV15 combines with J gene TRBJ2-7, with 14 bases matching TRBD2. The sequence derives from a donor aged 40 or over with multiple myeloma. Sample: a population of CD138-negative cells sorted from bone marrow. CDR3: CATSREEGLAGAYEQYF. The CDR3 bases are TGTGCCACCAGCAGAGAGGAGGGACTAGCGGGAGCCTACGAGCAGTACTTC.